Below, 21 T cell receptor beta chains from the same sample are listed, as sequenced in a study of blood T cell repertoires in COVID-19. The assay was immunoSEQ multiplex PCR, and TCRdb's table has in-frame clones only and misses some. The profile covers some 150,000 clones, with about 87% appearing a single time and 3.9% taken by the ten largest. The sequencing sample was made of peripheral blood. The receptors shown here come from a woman aged 55-69 years who had recovered from COVID-19.

This clone was picked up a small number of times. V usage is TRBV7-9 and J usage is TRBJ2-7, with D tentatively TRBD2 (6 bases). Germline V gives CDR1 SEHNR, CDR2 FQNEAQ (reference sequence). The length of the CDR3 is 14 residues. V was trimmed by 5 bases and J by 2 bases, leaving 13 bases between them. The CDR3 sequence: CASSQLANPYEQYF. CDR3 nucleotides: TGTGCCAGCAGCCAACTAGCCAACCCCTACGAGCAGTACTTC. The variable domain in full, with the rest retrieved from reference TRBV7-9 and TRBJ2-7, is DTGVSQNPRHKITKRGQNVTFRCDPISEHNRLYWYRQTLGQGPEFLTYFQNEAQLEKSRLLSDRFSAERPKGSFSTLEIQRTEQGDSAMYLCASSQLANPYEQYFGPGTRLTVT.

The J gene is TRBJ2-7, the V gene TRBV6-5, with D maybe TRBD1 (6 bases). From germline, CDR1 is MNHEY and CDR2 SVGAGI. This CDR3 comprises 14 residues. V was pared by 0 bases and J by 6 bases, with 12 bases between. The CDR3 is CASSYSRDIGEQYF. CDR3 coding DNA: TGTGCCAGCAGTTACTCCCGGGACATAGGCGAGCAGTACTTC.

The chain recombines TRBV19 with TRBJ2-6; 9 bases match TRBD1. Germline CDR1 is LNHDA and CDR2 is SQIVND (reference sequence). Trimming at V came to 5 bases and at J to 0 bases, leaving 2 bases not matched to a gene. The CDR3 sequence is 16 residues long. CDR3 coding DNA: TGTGCCAGTAGTGACAGGGGGAACTCTGGGGCCAACGTCCTGACTTTC. Protein product: CASSDRGNSGANVLTF.

The V and J genes are TRBV13 and TRBJ2-4, with 10 bases identical to TRBD2. This CDR3 contains 20 residues. In germline, CDR1 is PRHDT, CDR2 FYEKMQ (reference sequence). V trimming: 2 bases; J trimming: 0 bases; junction bases outside the gene matches: 13. CDR3 region: CASSLYAGTSVQLAKNIQYF. The CDR3 bases are TGTGCCAGCAGCTTATACGCCGGGACTAGCGTGCAACTAGCCAAAAACATTCAGTACTTC. The full variable domain, in which reference TRBV13 and TRBJ2-4 provide the parts outside the CDR3, is AAGVIQSPRHLIKEKRETATLKCYPIPRHDTVYWYQQGPGQDPQFLISFYEKMQSDKGSIPDRFSAQQFSDYHSELNMSSLELGDSALYFCASSLYAGTSVQLAKNIQYFGAGTRLSVL.

The rearrangement uses TRBV11-2 and TRBJ2-7; tentative D call: TRBD1 (5 bases). With 2 bases removed from V and 1 base from J, the gap between germline ends came to 12 bases. The CDR3 spans 15 residues. The germline V gene encodes CDR1 SGHAT and CDR2 FQNNGV. CDR3 DNA sequence: TGTGCCAGCAGCTTACTGAGCAGGGAATCCTACGAGCAGTACTTC. This encodes CASSLLSRESYEQYF.

This chain connects TRBV5-6 to TRBJ1-2, with D unresolved. The V end was cut by 3 bases, the J end by 6 bases, with 18 bases between. The CDR3 is 15 residues long. Germline V gives CDR1 SGHDT, CDR2 YYEEEE. CDR3 bases: TGTGCCAGCAGCTCCGGGCGGGAGGGTAATCATGGCTACACCTTC. Its protein is CASSSGREGNHGYTF. The whole variable domain, filled in from reference TRBV5-6 and TRBJ1-2, reads DAGVTQSPTHLIKTRGQQVTLRCSPKSGHDTVSWYQQALGQGPQFIFQYYEEEERQRGNFPDRFSGHQFPNYSSELNVNALLLGDSALYLCASSSGREGNHGYTFGSGTRLTVV.

The chain joins TRBV18 to TRBJ1-1; 10 nucleotides match TRBD1. Losses at the gene ends were 3 bases for V and 0 bases for J; bases not matched to a gene: 4. Germline V CDR1 and CDR2: KGHSH, LQKENI. This CDR3 is built from 16 residues. The CDR3, as DNA: TGTGCCAGCTCACCGCAGGACAGGGGGGTGAACACTGAAGCTTTCTTT. Translation gives CASSPQDRGVNTEAFF.

The CDR3 DNA is TGTGCCAGCAATAGCGGGGGAGAAGAGACCCAGTACTTC. Amino acid sequence: CASNSGGEETQYF. This chain connects TRBV28 to TRBJ2-5; 9 bases are a match to TRBD2. Germline loops: CDR1 MDHEN, CDR2 SYDVKM. The junction had 3 bases not matched to a gene; V was cut back by 7 bases and J by 3 bases. This CDR3 has 13 amino acids.

The V and J genes are TRBV7-3 and TRBJ2-2; 7 nucleotides line up with TRBD1. Trimming at V came to 0 bases and at J to 6 bases, leaving 10 bases not matched to a gene. Germline-derived CDR1 and CDR2 are SGHTA and FQGTGA. The CDR3 is 17 amino acids. The chain's CDR3 is CASSLTREGARAGELFF. The DNA of the CDR3 is TGTGCCAGCAGCTTAACTCGAGAGGGGGCCAGGGCCGGGGAGCTGTTTTTT.

This sequence joins TRBV7-9 and TRBJ2-1; D might be TRBD1 (5 bases). The germline V and J ends were trimmed by 0 bases and 15 bases, with 18 bases remaining between them. Germline V CDR1 and CDR2: SEHNR, FQNEAQ (reference sequence). CDR3 size: 14 residues. The CDR3 sequence: CASSLALGQGQVFF. In nucleotides, the CDR3 is TGTGCCAGCAGCTTAGCGTTGGGGCAGGGCCAGGTGTTCTTC.

The J gene is TRBJ2-2, the V gene TRBV15, with 7 bases matching TRBD2. The germline V gene encodes CDR1 LNHNV and CDR2 YYDKDF (reference sequence). After removal of 0 bases from V and 2 bases from J, the junction contained 6 bases not matched to a gene. The CDR3 loop spans 17 amino acids. The chain's CDR3 is CATSRDLGGTNTGELFF. DNA of the CDR3: TGTGCCACCAGCAGAGATCTCGGGGGGACCAACACCGGGGAGCTGTTTTTT.

The chain recombines TRBV9 with TRBJ2-3; maybe TRBD2 (5 bases). The CDR3 totals 13 residues. Trimming stripped 2 bases from V and 6 bases from J, with 10 bases between. CDR1 and CDR2 (germline): SGDLS, YYNGEE. The CDR3 loop reads CASSVREMDTQYF. The CDR3 coding sequence is TGTGCCAGCAGCGTGAGGGAGATGGATACGCAGTATTTT.

V and J are TRBV11-2 and TRBJ1-1; 7 nucleotides align to TRBD1. Germline-derived CDR1 and CDR2 are SGHAT and FQNNGV. This CDR3 region has 16 residues. The junction had 9 bases not matched to a gene; V was cut back by 1 base and J by 4 bases. As DNA, the CDR3 is TGTGCCAGCAGCTTAGGCGGACAGGCAATGGGCACTGAAGCTTTCTTT. Protein product: CASSLGGQAMGTEAFF.

This chain links TRBV5-4 with TRBJ2-7; TRBD2 matches 10 bases. V shed 4 bases, J shed 0 bases, and the junction held 4 bases outside the gene matches. Looked up from germline, CDR1 is SGHNT and CDR2 is YYREEE (reference sequence). The CDR3 is 15 amino acids. As DNA, the CDR3 is TGTGCCAGCAGCCGGACTAGCGGCTACTCCTACGAGCAGTACTTC. Protein: CASSRTSGYSYEQYF.

This clone was observed once. Germline and junction disagree at one end, which may indicate a read error. This sequence joins TRBV7-7 and TRBJ2-1, with 13 bases aligning to TRBD2. The CDR3 sequence is 15 residues long. Germline CDR1 reads SSHAT; CDR2 reads FNYEAQ (reference sequence). This chain's CDR3 is CASSSGLAGNNEQFF. The CDR3 DNA follows: TGTGCTAGCAGCTCGGGACTAGCGGGAAACAATGAGCAGTTCTTC. Based on the CDR3 plus reference TRBV7-7 and TRBJ2-1, the full variable domain is GAGVSQSPRYKVTKRGQDVTLRCDPISSHATLYWYQQALGQGPEFLTYFNYEAQPDKSGLPSDRFSAERPEGSISTLTIQRTEQRDSAMYRCASSSGLAGNNEQFFGPGTRLTVL.

The chain is built from TRBV5-1 and TRBJ2-7, with TRBD1 matching 7 bases. CDR1 SGHRS and CDR2 YFSETQ come from the germline V gene. The CDR3 consists of 18 residues. With 1 base clipped from V and 3 bases from J, the junction kept 16 bases outside the gene matches. The CDR3 DNA is TGCGCCAGCAGCTTGAAAGGGGGCGACCGACAGTGGAGCTACGAGCAGTACTTC. It yields the protein CASSLKGGDRQWSYEQYF.

This chain joins TRBV7-9 and TRBJ1-3, with a tentative D call TRBD1 (5 bases). CDR3 length: 16 residues. V lost 3 bases, J lost 1 base, and 13 bases lay in between. Germline CDR1 reads SEHNR; CDR2 reads FQNEAQ (reference sequence). The chain's CDR3 is CASSFQGPRSGNTIYF. CDR3 nucleotides: TGTGCCAGCAGCTTTCAGGGCCCCCGGTCTGGAAACACCATATATTTT. The whole variable domain, remainder taken from reference TRBV7-9 and TRBJ1-3, is DTGVSQNPRHKITKRGQNVTFRCDPISEHNRLYWYRQTLGQGPEFLTYFQNEAQLEKSRLLSDRFSAERPKGSFSTLEIQRTEQGDSAMYLCASSFQGPRSGNTIYFGEGSWLTVV.

The chain links TRBV19 to TRBJ1-4; 8 nucleotides match TRBD1. With V trimmed by 5 bases and J by 5 bases, 4 bases remained unmatched. The CDR3 consists of 14 residues. Germline V gene sequence: CDR1 LNHDA, CDR2 SQIVND (reference sequence). The CDR3 reads CASSRDRKNEKLFF. The CDR3 DNA follows: TGTGCCAGTAGTCGGGACAGGAAAAATGAAAAACTGTTTTTT.

The chain is built from TRBV7-9 and TRBJ1-4; 7 nucleotides align to TRBD1. Germline V gives CDR1 SEHNR, CDR2 FQNEAQ (reference sequence). The V gene end was trimmed by 2 bases and the J gene end by 8 bases; junction bases not matched to a gene: 8. The CDR3 runs 15 residues. The CDR3 bases are TGTGCCAGCAGCTTATCGGGACAGCCAGGAGAAAAACTGTTTTTT. This translates into CASSLSGQPGEKLFF.

The chain carries TRBV7-9 and TRBJ1-1, with D unclear. Germline CDR1 and CDR2: SEHNR and FQNEAQ (reference sequence). V lost 5 bases to trimming and J lost 1 base, with 11 bases between them. This CDR3 contains 14 residues. CDR3 loop: CASSPRTTNTEAFF. CDR3 in DNA: TGTGCCAGCAGCCCGCGGACTACGAACACTGAAGCTTTCTTT.

This clone was observed at least ten times. The gene calls are TRBV6-2 or TRBV6-3 and TRBJ2-7, with D possibly matching TRBD1 (6 bases). CDR1 MNHEY and CDR2 SVGEGT come from the germline V gene. The V end lost 5 bases, the J end lost 6 bases, and 17 bases lay between the germline ends. The CDR3 is 14 amino acids. Here the CDR3 reads CASSLMKQGTEQYF. The DNA for the CDR3 is TGTGCCAGCAGTCTCATGAAACAGGGAACCGAGCAGTACTTC.